This TCR beta chain is from a study of blood T cell repertoires in COVID-19. The CDR3 runs 14 residues. Germline loops: CDR1 WSHSY, CDR2 SAAADI. V dropped 7 bases and J dropped 0 bases, with 10 bases sitting between them. The assay was immunoSEQ multiplex PCR, and TCRdb's table has in-frame clones only and misses some. The table has about 400,000 clones, 86% seen once. Sequences were obtained from peripheral blood. The sequence was collected from a woman in her 30s with active or convalescent COVID-19. The gene calls are TRBV10-2 and TRBJ2-4, with D maybe TRBD2 (5 bases). CDR3 coding DNA: TGCGCCAGCACGGTGGGAGTAGCCAAAAACATTCAGTACTTC. Protein product: CASTVGVAKNIQYF.